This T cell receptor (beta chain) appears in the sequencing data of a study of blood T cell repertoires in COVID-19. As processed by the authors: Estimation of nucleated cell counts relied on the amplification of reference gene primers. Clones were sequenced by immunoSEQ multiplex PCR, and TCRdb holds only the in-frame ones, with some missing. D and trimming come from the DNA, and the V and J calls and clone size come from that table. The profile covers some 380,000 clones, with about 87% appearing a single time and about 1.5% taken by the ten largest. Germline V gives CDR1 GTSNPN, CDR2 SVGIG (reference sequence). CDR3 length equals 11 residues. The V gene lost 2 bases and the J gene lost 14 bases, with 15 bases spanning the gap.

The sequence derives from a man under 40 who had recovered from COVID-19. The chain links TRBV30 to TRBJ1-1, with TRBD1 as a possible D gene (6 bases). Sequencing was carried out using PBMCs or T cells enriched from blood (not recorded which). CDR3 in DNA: TGTGCCTGGAGTTATGGACAGCTTTCGTTCTTT. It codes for CAWSYGQLSFF.